This TCR beta chain emerged from a study of graft-versus-host responses after intestinal transplantation. Findings and limits, study-wide: GvH clones were found in recipient marrow; some appeared first in ileum or blood.

TCRdb's copy holds only in-frame clones and misses some; the assay was immunoSEQ multiplex PCR. This table has about 27,000 clones, less than 90% appearing once. A remark on this clone: Its antigen is as yet unknown.

Per germline, CDR1 ENHRY and CDR2 SYGVKD. V lost 4 bases and J lost 5; bases outside the gene matches: 6. The CDR3 spans 15 residues. The chain carries TRBV10-3 and TRBJ2-2; 8 nucleotides match TRBD1. This TCR came from a human patient who received an intestinal transplant, so some T cells may come from the graft donor. The sequencing used PBMCs, collected 28 days after intestinal transplant. The CDR3 spells CAISVGTGQTGELFF. As DNA, the CDR3 is TGTGCCATCAGTGTGGGGACAGGACAAACCGGGGAGCTGTTTTTT.